This T cell receptor beta chain comes out of a study of T cell responses to AZD1222 COVID-19 vaccine. The protocol was immunoSEQ multiplex PCR, while the TCRdb copy is restricted to in-frame clones and leaves out a portion. The sample has 160,000 or so clones; about 90% are singletons. J was trimmed by 0 bases and V by 4 bases; bases with no gene match: 14. Germline V gives CDR1 SGHTA, CDR2 FQGNSA. The CDR3 is made up of 19 amino acids. With respect to this clone: The target antigen is unknown.

Overall study findings and caveats: Only a handful of people who got AZD1222 tested seropositive at baseline. Vaccine-associated CD4 TCRs spanned spike, dominant at 160-218 and 743-854.

Material: peripheral blood, obtained on day 0 of AZD1222 vaccination. This receptor was identified in an adult in good health. The V and J genes are TRBV7-2 and TRBJ2-4; 8 bases are shared with TRBD1. CDR3 sequence (DNA): TGTGCCAGCAGCTCCACCCCCCAGGACAGGGCCATAGCCAAAAACATTCAGTACTTC. Protein: CASSSTPQDRAIAKNIQYF.